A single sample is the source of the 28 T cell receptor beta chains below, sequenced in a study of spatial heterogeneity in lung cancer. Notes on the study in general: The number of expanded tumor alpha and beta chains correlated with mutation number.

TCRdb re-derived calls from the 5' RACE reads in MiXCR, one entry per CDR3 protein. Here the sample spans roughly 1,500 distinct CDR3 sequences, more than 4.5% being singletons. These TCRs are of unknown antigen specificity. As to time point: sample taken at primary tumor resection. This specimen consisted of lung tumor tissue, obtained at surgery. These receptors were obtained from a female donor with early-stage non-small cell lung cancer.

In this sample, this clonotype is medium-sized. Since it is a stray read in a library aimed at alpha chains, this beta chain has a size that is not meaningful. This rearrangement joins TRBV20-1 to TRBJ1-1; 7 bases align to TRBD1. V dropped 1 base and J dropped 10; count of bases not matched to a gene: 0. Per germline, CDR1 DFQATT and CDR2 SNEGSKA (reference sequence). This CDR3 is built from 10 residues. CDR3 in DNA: TGCAGTGCTAGAGCAGGGGGAGCTTTCTTT. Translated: CSARAGGAFF.

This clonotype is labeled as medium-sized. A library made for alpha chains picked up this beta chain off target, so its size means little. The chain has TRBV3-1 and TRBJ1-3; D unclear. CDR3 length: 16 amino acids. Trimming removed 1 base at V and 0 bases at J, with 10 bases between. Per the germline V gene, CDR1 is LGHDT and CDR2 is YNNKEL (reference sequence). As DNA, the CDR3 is TGTGCCAGCAGCCAAGTCGGACGGCCCTCTGGAAACACCATATATTTT. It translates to CASSQVGRPSGNTIYF.

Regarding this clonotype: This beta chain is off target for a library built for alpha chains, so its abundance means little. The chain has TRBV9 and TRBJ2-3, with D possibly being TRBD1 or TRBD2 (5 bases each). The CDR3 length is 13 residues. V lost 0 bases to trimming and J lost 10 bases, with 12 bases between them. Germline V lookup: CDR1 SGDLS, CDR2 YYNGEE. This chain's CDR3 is CASSVAEGWSQYF. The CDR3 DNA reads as TGTGCCAGCAGCGTAGCTGAGGGGTGGTCGCAGTATTTT.

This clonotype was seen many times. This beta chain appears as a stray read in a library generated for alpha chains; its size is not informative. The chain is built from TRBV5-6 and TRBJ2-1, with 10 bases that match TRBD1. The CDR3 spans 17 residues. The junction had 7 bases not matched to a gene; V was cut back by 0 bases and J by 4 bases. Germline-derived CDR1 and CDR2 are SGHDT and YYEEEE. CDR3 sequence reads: CASSLGRSGQGYNEQFF. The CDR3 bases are TGTGCCAGCAGCTTGGGCCGGTCGGGACAGGGGTACAATGAGCAGTTCTTC.

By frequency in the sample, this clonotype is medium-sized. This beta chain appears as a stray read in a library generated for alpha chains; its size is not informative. This chain's CDR3 is CASSFPRQGGAYEQYF. The CDR3 region has the DNA TGTGCCAGCAGTTTCCCCCGACAGGGGGGGGCCTACGAGCAGTACTTC. The chain recombines TRBV28 with TRBJ2-7, with 9 bases aligning to TRBD1. CDR3 length: 16 residues. The ends lost 3 bases at V and 2 bases at J; junction bases unmatched: 8. The germline gives CDR1 MDHEN, CDR2 SYDVKM.

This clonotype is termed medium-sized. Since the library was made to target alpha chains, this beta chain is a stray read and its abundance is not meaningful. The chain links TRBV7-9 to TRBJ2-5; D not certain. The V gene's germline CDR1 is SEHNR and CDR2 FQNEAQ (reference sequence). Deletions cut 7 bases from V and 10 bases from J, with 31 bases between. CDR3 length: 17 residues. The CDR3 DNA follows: TGTGCCAGCACCTTGTTCAGGTCCGATACCCTCGGATTGGACCAGTACTTC. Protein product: CASTLFRSDTLGLDQYF.

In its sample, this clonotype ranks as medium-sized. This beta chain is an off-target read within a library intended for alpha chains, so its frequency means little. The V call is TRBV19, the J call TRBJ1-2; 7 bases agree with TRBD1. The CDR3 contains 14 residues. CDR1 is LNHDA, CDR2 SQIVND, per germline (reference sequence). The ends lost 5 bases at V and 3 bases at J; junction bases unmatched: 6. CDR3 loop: CASSLRQGDYGYTF. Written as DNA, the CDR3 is TGTGCCAGTAGTTTACGACAGGGCGACTATGGCTACACCTTC.

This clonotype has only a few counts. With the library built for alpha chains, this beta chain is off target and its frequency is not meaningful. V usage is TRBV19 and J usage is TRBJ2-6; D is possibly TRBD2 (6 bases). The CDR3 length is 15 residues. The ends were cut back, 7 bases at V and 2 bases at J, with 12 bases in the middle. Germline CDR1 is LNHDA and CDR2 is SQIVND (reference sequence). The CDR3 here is CASTLGGAGANVLTF. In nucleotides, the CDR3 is TGTGCCAGTACCCTGGGAGGAGCTGGGGCCAACGTCCTGACTTTC.

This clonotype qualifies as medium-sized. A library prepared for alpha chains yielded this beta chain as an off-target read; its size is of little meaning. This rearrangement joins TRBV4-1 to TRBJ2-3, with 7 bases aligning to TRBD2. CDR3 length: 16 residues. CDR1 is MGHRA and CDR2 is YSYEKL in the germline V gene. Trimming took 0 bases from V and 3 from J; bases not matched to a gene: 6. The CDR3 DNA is TGCGCCAGCAGCCAAGATGCGGGGGACGGGACAGATACGCAGTATTTT. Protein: CASSQDAGDGTDTQYF.

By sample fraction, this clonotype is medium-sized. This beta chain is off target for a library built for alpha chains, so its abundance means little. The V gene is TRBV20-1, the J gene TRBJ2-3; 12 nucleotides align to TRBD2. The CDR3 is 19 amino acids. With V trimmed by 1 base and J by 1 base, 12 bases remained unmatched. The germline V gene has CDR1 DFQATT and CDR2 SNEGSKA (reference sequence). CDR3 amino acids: CSARVSSGGAGLGTDTQYF. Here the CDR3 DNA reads TGCAGTGCTAGAGTCTCTAGCGGGGGGGCCGGATTGGGCACAGATACGCAGTATTTT.

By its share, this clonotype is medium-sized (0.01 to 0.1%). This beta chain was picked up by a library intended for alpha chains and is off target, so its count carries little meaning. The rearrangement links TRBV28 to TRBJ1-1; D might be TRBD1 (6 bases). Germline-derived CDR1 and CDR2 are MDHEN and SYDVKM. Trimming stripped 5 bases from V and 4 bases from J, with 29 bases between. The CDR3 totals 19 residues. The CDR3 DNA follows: TGTGCCAGCAGTATCCCTTTCGGAGGCACCCGAGGGGGAAGCACTGAAGCTTTCTTT. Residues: CASSIPFGGTRGGSTEAFF.

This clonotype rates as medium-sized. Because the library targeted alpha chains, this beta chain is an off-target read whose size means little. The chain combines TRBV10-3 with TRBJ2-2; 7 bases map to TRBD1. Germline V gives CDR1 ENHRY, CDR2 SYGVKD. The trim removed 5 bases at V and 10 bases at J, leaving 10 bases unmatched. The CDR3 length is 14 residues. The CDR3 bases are TGTGCCATCAGTCCCCGACAGGGCCCGGAGGAGCTGTTTTTT. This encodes CAISPRQGPEELFF.

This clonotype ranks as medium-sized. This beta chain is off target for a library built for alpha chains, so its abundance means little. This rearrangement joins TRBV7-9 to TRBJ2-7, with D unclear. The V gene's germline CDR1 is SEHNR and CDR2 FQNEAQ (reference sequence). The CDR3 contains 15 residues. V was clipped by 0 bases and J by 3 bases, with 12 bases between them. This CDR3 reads CASSLAGGQNYEQYF. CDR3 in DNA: TGTGCCAGCAGCTTAGCGGGTGGGCAGAACTACGAGCAGTACTTC.

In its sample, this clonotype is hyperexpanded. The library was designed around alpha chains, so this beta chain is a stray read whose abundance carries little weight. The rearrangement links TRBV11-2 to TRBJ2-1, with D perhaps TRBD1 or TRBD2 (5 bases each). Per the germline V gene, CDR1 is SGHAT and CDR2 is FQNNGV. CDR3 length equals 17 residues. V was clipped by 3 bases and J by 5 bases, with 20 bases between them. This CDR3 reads CASSFYGTDILHNEQFF. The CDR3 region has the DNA TGTGCCAGCAGCTTTTATGGGACCGATATCCTACACAATGAGCAGTTCTTC.

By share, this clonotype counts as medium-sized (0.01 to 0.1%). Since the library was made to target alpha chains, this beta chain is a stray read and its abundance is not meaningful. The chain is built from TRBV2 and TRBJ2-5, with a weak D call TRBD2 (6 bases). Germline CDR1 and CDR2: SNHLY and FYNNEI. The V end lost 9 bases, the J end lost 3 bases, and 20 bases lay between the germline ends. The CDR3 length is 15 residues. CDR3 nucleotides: TGTGCCAGGACGGGGGAGGTAGCTAAGAAAGAGACCCAGTACTTC. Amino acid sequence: CARTGEVAKKETQYF.

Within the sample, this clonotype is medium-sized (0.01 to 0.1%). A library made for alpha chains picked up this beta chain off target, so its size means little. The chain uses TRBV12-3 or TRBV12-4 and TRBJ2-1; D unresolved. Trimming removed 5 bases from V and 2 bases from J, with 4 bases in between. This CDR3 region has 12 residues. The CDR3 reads CASSPPYNEQFF. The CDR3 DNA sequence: TGTGCCAGCAGTCCCCCCTACAATGAGCAGTTCTTC.

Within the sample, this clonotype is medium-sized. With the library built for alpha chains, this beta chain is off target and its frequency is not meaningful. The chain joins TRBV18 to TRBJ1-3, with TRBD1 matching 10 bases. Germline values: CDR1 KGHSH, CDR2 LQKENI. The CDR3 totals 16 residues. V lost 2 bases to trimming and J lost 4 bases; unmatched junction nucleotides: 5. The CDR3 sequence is CASSPIGTGAGNTIYF. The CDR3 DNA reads TGTGCCAGCTCACCAATCGGGACAGGGGCAGGAAACACCATATATTTT.

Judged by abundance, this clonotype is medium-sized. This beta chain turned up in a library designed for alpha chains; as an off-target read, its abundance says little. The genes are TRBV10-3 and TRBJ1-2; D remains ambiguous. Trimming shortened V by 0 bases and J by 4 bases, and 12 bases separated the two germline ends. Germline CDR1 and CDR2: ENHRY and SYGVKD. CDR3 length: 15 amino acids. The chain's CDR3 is CAISESPEGGYGYTF. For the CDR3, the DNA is TGTGCCATCAGTGAGTCGCCAGAGGGAGGCTATGGCTACACCTTC.

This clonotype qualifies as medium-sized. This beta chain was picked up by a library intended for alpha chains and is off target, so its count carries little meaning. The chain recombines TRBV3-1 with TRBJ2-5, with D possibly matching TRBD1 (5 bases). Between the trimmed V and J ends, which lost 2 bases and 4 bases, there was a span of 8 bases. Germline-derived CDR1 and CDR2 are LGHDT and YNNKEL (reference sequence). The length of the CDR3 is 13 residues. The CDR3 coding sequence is TGTGCCAGCAGCCAAAGGGGCCTAGAGACCCAGTACTTC. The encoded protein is CASSQRGLETQYF.

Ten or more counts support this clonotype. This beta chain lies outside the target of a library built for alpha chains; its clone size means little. CDR3 nucleotide sequence: TGTGCCAGCAGTTCGGGACACACAGATACGCAGTATTTT. Residues: CASSSGHTDTQYF. The chain is built from TRBV12-3 or TRBV12-4 and TRBJ2-3, with a weak D call TRBD1 (6 bases). V was pared by 4 bases and J by 2 bases, with 7 bases between. This CDR3 spans 13 amino acids.

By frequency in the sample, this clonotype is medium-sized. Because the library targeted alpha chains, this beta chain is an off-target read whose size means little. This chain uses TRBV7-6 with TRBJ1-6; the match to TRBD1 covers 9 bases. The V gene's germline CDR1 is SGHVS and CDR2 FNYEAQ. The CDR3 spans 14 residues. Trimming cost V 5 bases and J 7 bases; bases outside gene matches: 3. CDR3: CASSTGTGNSPLHF. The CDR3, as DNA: TGTGCCAGCAGCACCGGGACAGGGAATTCACCCCTCCACTTT. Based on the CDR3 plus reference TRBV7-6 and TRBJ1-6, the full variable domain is GAGVSQSPRYKVTKRGQDVALRCDPISGHVSLYWYRQALGQGPEFLTYFNYEAQQDKSGLPNDRFSAERPEGSISTLTIQRTEQRDSAMYRCASSTGTGNSPLHFGNGTRLTVT.

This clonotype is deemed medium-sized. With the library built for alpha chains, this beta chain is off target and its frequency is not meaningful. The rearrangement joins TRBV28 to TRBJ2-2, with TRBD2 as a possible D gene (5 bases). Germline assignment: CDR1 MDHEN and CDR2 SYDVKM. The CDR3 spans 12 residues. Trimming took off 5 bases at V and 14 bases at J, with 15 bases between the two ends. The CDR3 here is CASSPGLPRLFF. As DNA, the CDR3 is TGTGCCAGCAGTCCTGGACTGCCCCGTCTGTTTTTT.

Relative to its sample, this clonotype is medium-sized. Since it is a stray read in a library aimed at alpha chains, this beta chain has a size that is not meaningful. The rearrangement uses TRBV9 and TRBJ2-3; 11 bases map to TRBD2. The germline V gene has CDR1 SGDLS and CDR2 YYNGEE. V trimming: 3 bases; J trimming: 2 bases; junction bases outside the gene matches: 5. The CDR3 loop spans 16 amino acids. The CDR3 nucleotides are TGTGCCAGCAGCGGGGGGACTAGCGGTCTCACAGATACGCAGTATTTT. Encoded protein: CASSGGTSGLTDTQYF.

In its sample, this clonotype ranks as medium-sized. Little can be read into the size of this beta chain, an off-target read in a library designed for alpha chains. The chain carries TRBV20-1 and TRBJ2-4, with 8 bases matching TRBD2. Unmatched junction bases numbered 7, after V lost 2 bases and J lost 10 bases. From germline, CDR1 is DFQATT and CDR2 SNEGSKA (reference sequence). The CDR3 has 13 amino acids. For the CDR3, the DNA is TGCAGTGCTAGATATTCGGGAGGGCCAATTCAGTACTTC. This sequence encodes CSARYSGGPIQYF.

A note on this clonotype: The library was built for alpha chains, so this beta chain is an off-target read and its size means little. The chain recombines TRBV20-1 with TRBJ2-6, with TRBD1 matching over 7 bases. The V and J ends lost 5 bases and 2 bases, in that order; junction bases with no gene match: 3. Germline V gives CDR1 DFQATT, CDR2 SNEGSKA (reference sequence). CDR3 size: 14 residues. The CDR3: CSAGQGAGANVLTF. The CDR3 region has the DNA TGCAGTGCTGGGCAGGGGGCTGGGGCCAACGTCCTGACTTTC.

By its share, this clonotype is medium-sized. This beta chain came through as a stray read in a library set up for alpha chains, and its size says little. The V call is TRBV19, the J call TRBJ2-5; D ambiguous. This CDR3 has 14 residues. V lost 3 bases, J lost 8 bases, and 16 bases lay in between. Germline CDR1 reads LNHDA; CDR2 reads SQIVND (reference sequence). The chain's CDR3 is CASSMVAPAQTQYF. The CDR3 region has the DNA TGTGCCAGTAGTATGGTGGCCCCGGCTCAAACCCAGTACTTC.

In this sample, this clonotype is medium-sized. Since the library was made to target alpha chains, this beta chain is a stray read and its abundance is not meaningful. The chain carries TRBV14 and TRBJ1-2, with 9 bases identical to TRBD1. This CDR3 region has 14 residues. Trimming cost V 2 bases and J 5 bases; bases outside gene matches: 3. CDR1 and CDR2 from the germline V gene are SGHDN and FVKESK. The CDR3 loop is CASSQQQGAYGYTF. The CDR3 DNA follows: TGTGCCAGCAGCCAACAACAGGGGGCATATGGCTACACCTTC.

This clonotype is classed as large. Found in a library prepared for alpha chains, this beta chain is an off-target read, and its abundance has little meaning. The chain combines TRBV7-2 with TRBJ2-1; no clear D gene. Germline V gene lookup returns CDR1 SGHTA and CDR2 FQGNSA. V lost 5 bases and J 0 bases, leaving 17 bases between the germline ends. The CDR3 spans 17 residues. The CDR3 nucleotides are TGTGCCAGCAGCCCTCCGGTGGCCTCCTCCTCCTACAATGAGCAGTTCTTC. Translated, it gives CASSPPVASSSYNEQFF.